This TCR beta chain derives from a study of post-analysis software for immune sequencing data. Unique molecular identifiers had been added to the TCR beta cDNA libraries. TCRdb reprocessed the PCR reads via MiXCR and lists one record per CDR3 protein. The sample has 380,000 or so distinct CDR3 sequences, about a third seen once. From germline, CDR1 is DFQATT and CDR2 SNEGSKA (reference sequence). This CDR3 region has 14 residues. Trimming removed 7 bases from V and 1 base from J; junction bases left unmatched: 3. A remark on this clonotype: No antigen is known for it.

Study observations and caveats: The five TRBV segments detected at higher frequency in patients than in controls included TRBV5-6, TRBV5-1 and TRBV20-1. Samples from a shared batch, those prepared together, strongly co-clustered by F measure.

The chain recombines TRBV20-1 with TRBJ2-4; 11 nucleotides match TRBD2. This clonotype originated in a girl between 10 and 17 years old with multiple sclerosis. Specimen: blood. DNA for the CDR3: TGCAGTGTAGCGGGGGGGCTCGCCAAAAACATTCAGTACTTC. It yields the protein CSVAGGLAKNIQYF.